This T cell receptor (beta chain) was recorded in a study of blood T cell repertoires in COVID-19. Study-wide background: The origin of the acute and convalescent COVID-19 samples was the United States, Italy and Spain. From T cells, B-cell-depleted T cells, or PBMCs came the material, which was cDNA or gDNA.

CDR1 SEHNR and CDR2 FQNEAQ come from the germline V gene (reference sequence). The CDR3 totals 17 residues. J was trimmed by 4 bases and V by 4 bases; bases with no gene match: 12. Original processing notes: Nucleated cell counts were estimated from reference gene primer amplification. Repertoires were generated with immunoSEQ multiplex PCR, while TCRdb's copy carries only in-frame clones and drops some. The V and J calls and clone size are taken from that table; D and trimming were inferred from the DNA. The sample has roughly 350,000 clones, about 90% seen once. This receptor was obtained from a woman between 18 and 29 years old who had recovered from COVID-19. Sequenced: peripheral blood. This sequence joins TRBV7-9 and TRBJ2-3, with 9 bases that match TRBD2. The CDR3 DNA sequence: TGTGCCAGCAGCTCCATTGGCGCTAGCGGGACTTCAGATACGCAGTATTTT. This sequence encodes CASSSIGASGTSDTQYF.